This record concerns one T cell receptor (beta chain) sequence. Its specificity is not known. Assay: immunoSEQ multiplex PCR; the TCRdb copy retains only in-frame clones and omits some. The sample lists tens of thousands of clones, approximately 84% occurring once. This sample was taken from a study of OX40 agonist ivuxolimab in advanced cancers. Whole-study results and caveats: Partial responders at 0.1-3.0 mg/kg had among the lowest clonal expansion.

The CDR3 has 15 residues. Trimming stripped 5 bases from V and 6 bases from J, with 17 bases between. CDR1 and CDR2 (germline): MDHEN, SYDVKM. The chain employs TRBV28 and TRBJ1-5, with a possible D match to TRBD1 (5 bases). Specimen: CD4+ or CD8+ T cells sorted from blood, collected in a trial of the OX40 agonist ivuxolimab. The sequence derives from an adult with an advanced solid tumor such as melanoma, head and neck, liver or kidney cancer. CDR3: CASSTRRQGGQPQHF. DNA of the CDR3: TGTGCCAGCAGTACTCGCCGCCAGGGAGGTCAGCCCCAGCATTTT. Supplemented by reference TRBV28 and TRBJ1-5, the full variable domain reads DVKVTQSSRYLVKRTGEKVFLECVQDMDHENMFWYRQDPGLGLRLIYFSYDVKMKEKGDIPEGYSVSREKKERFSLILESASTNQTSMYLCASSTRRQGGQPQHFGDGTRLSIL.